Below, one TCR beta chain is given with its context. This clone's antigen is unknown. The sample holds no much larger clone one base away, and base qualities are not on file. The data are from a study of control samples from healthy donors and cancer patients (dated by TCRdb to about 2020). Libraries were made using the immunoSEQ multiplex PCR assay. TCRdb carries this immuneACCESS record with in-frame sequences only. Its versions omit some clonotypes, under half of them owing to an unresolved V gene in the studies checked, with the rest unexplained. A total of approximately 53,000 clones appear in this sample, less than 95% of them only once. The ten largest account for around 0.9% of the sample. The CDR3 runs 16 amino acids, cysteine and phenylalanine included. Solely the CDR3 DNA is kept, with 48 bases framed from the first base. Reading the germline V gene gives CDR1 WSHSY and CDR2 SAAADI. Trimming removed 3 bases from V and 3 bases from J, leaving 14 bases between the germline ends.

Input material: PBMCs. The source of this sequence is a man in his thirties or forties with colorectal cancer. The chain employs TRBV10-2 and TRBJ1-4, with the D gene call left open. The CDR3 has the sequence CASSDYLTGANEKLFF. The DNA sequence is as follows: TGCGCCAGCAGTGATTATTTGACGGGAGCTAATGAAAAACTGTTTTTT.